This passage covers 6 T cell receptor beta chains from one sample sequenced in a study of blood T cell repertoires in COVID-19. TCRdb's table, derived via immunoSEQ multiplex PCR, lists solely in-frame clones and lacks some. The sample shows roughly 250,000 clones, just under 90% of them seen only once. Sequenced sample: peripheral blood. Receptors originate from a middle-aged woman with acute or convalescent COVID-19.

This rearrangement joins TRBV3-1 (or the pseudogene TRBV3-2) to TRBJ2-1, with 8 bases identical to TRBD1. The CDR3 is 15 residues long. With V trimmed by 6 bases and J by 4 bases, 8 bases remained unmatched. Germline V gene lookup returns CDR1 LGHDT and CDR2 YNNKEL (reference sequence). CDR3 sequence (DNA): TGTGCCAGCAGTCAGGACAGGGCCCTATACAATGAGCAGTTCTTC. Its translation is CASSQDRALYNEQFF.

The rearrangement links TRBV20-1 to TRBJ2-7; D ambiguous. CDR1 is DFQATT, CDR2 SNEGSKA, per germline (reference sequence). V lost 6 bases, J lost 0 bases, and 12 bases lay in between. CDR3 length: 13 residues. The CDR3 loop is CSASPLSSYEQYV. The CDR3 DNA reads TGCAGTGCAAGTCCCCTGAGCTCCTACGAGCAGTACGTC.

The J gene is TRBJ1-4, the V gene TRBV24-1; D might be TRBD1 (5 bases). Germline loops: CDR1 KGHDR, CDR2 SFDVKD. Trimming removed 3 bases from V and 7 bases from J, with 17 bases in between. The CDR3 covers 16 residues. The DNA of the CDR3 is TGTGCCACCAGTGATACCTTTGGGCAGGGAGGTGAAAAACTGTTTTTT. It codes for CATSDTFGQGGEKLFF.

V is TRBV7-2 and J is TRBJ2-1, with D unclear. The germline V gene encodes CDR1 SGHTA and CDR2 FQGNSA. This CDR3 contains 12 residues. Trimming left V 5 bases short and J 9 bases short, with 11 bases between. CDR3 nucleotide sequence: TGTGCCAGCAGCCCCCCGGGTCTTGAGCAGTTCTTC. It codes for CASSPPGLEQFF.

The V call is TRBV5-1, the J call TRBJ1-5; D remains ambiguous. V was trimmed by 4 bases and J by 2 bases, leaving 13 bases between them. The length of the CDR3 is 15 residues. The germline V gene encodes CDR1 SGHRS and CDR2 YFSETQ. Written as DNA, the CDR3 is TGCGCCAGCAGCCTGGGCCCCTCGGGCAATCAGCCCCAGCATTTT. It specifies CASSLGPSGNQPQHF.

The rearrangement links TRBV6-5 to TRBJ1-4; the match to TRBD1 covers 8 bases. The CDR3 length is 13 residues. Germline CDR1 is MNHEY and CDR2 is SVGAGI. Trimming at V came to 2 bases and at J to 10 bases, leaving 3 bases not matched to a gene. The CDR3: CASSYPTGGKLFF. In DNA, the CDR3 is TGTGCCAGCAGTTACCCAACAGGGGGAAAACTGTTTTTT.